This T cell receptor (beta chain) emerged from a study of T-cell reconstitution after alpha-beta-depleted transplantation in children. There are a few counts of this clonotype. Between the trimmed V and J ends, which lost 4 bases and 3 bases, there was a span of 6 bases. In germline, CDR1 is SGHNT, CDR2 YENEEA. CDR3 size: 13 residues. Unique molecular identifiers were incorporated during preparation of the TCRbeta library. TCRdb processed the PCR reads anew with MiXCR; each CDR3 protein has one entry. The sample shows about 78,000 distinct CDR3 sequences, around 14% of them seen only once. This receptor was identified in a male patient between 2 and 15 years old who had a stem cell transplant for acute lymphoblastic leukemia, so the T cells may come from the graft donor. The sample here was PBMCs, mostly from graft donor cells, taken 180 days after TCRalphabeta/CD19-depleted stem cell transplant. The chain recombines TRBV11-3 with TRBJ2-2, with D hard to call. The CDR3 DNA is TGTGCCAGCAGCTCCCCGGACACCGGGGAGCTGTTTTTT. Residues: CASSSPDTGELFF.